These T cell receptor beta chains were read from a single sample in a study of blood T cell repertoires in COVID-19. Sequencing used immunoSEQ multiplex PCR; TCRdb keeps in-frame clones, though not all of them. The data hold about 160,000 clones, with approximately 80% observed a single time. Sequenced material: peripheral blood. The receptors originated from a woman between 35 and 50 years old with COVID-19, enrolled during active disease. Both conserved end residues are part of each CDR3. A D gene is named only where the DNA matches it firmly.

TGTGCCAGCAGCTTGGGCGGGCAGGATAGCAATCAGCCCCAGCATTTT CASSLGGQDSNQPQHF TRBJ1-5 . TRBV5-6
TGTGCCACCAGTGGGCCCCCAACGGATACGCAGTATTTT CATSGPPTDTQYF TRBJ2-3 . TRBV24-1
TGTGCCACCCTCCCGGGGGGCTCAGGGACCCAGTACTTC CATLPGGSGTQYF TRBJ2-5 . TRBV28
TGTGCCAGCAGCCCGAGACTAGCGGGGGAGCACAATGAGCAGTTCTTC CASSPRLAGEHNEQFF TRBJ2-1 TRBD2 TRBV4-2
TGTGCCAGCAGCGAACAGGGGGCTATTCGCAATCAGCCCCAGCATTTT CASSEQGAIRNQPQHF TRBJ1-5 TRBD1 TRBV5-8
TGTGCCAGCAGGGTTACAGGGGGAAACAATGAGCAGTTCTTC CASRVTGGNNEQFF TRBJ2-1 TRBD1 TRBV2
TGTGCCAGCAGTGAGGGAGTCCAAGAGACCCAGTACTTC CASSEGVQETQYF TRBJ2-5 . TRBV6-1
TGTGCCAGCAGAGGGGGGGGAGTTCAAGAGACCCAGTACTTC CASRGGGVQETQYF TRBJ2-5 . TRBV5-4
TGTGCCAGCAGCCAATCTTACGGGAATCTGAACACTGAAGCTTTCTTT CASSQSYGNLNTEAFF TRBJ1-1 . TRBV14
TGCGCCAGCAGGTTGACAGTGAACACCGGGGAGCTGTTTTTT CASRLTVNTGELFF TRBJ2-2 . TRBV5-1